These 7 T cell receptor beta chains share one sample of origin, sequenced in a study of technical replicates of blood from a few donors. The method was immunoSEQ multiplex PCR; TCRdb's version includes in-frame clones alone and lacks a portion of them. The data hold tens of thousands of clones, with more than 75% observed a single time. Sequencing was performed on PBMCs. Receptor source: a human donor in good health. Some clones in this sample may be carry-over from other donors' samples.

The V gene is TRBV7-3, the J gene TRBJ2-3; TRBD2 might be the D (7 bases). CDR1 and CDR2 from the germline V gene are SGHTA and FQGTGA. This CDR3 contains 16 residues. The V end lost 5 bases, the J end lost 4 bases, and 19 bases lay between the germline ends. The CDR3 protein is CASSPGWGGLADTQYF. CDR3 sequence (DNA): TGTGCCAGCAGCCCCGGTTGGGGGGGCCTTGCAGATACGCAGTATTTT. The entire variable domain, with the rest obtained from reference TRBV7-3 and TRBJ2-3, is as follows: GAGVSQTPSNKVTEKGKYVELRCDPISGHTALYWYRQSLGQGPEFLIYFQGTGAADDSGLPNDRFFAVRPEGSVSTLKIQRTERGDSAVYLCASSPGWGGLADTQYFGPGTRLTVL.

The chain joins TRBV29-1 to TRBJ2-1, with D possibly matching TRBD1 (5 bases). Trimming pared 6 bases from V and 3 bases from J, leaving 12 bases between. The CDR3 is made up of 13 amino acids. Germline V gene lookup returns CDR1 SQVTM and CDR2 ANQGSEA. CDR3: CSVQPQGYNEQFF. Written as DNA, the CDR3 is TGCAGCGTCCAACCCCAGGGCTACAATGAGCAGTTCTTC.

The rearrangement uses TRBV4-1 and TRBJ1-2; D might be TRBD1 (5 bases). The CDR3 sequence is 15 residues long. V was cut by 1 base and J by 2 bases, with 11 bases left in between. CDR1 MGHRA and CDR2 YSYEKL come from the germline V gene. The CDR3 sequence: CASSQGWGGNYGYTF. The DNA of the CDR3 is TGCGCCAGCAGCCAAGGGTGGGGGGGAAACTATGGCTACACCTTC.

The chain carries TRBV5-1 and TRBJ1-6; D gene ambiguous. The V end lost 5 bases, the J end lost 0 bases, and 12 bases lay between the germline ends. The CDR3 sequence is 16 residues long. Germline loops: CDR1 SGHRS, CDR2 YFSETQ. CDR3 residues: CASSSSLSSYNSPLHF. CDR3 sequence (DNA): TGCGCCAGCAGTTCCTCATTGAGCTCCTATAATTCACCCCTCCACTTT.

V and J are TRBV15 and TRBJ2-2; tentatively, D is TRBD1 (6 bases). This CDR3 is 16 amino acids long. Trimming stripped 3 bases from V and 2 bases from J, with 13 bases between. Germline V lookup: CDR1 LNHNV, CDR2 YYDKDF (reference sequence). The CDR3, as DNA: TGTGCCACCAGCAGCTCCGGGACACTAAACACCGGGGAGCTGTTTTTT. The encoded protein is CATSSSGTLNTGELFF.

The V gene is TRBV10-1, the J gene TRBJ2-7, with 12 bases identical to TRBD1. Trimming cost V 7 bases and J 8 bases; bases outside gene matches: 6. Germline-derived CDR1 and CDR2 are WNHNN and SYGVQD (reference sequence). CDR3 size: 13 residues. Here the CDR3 reads CASIGTGGNQQYF. The CDR3 DNA reads TGCGCCAGCATTGGGACAGGGGGCAATCAGCAGTACTTC.

The chain recombines TRBV5-6 with TRBJ1-2; unclear D gene. The CDR3 extends over 15 amino acids. Per the germline V gene, CDR1 is SGHDT and CDR2 is YYEEEE. Trimming stripped 5 bases from V and 4 bases from J, with 18 bases between. CDR3 coding DNA: TGTGCCAGCAGTGGGAGTGTTAGGTCGACCTATGGCTACACCTTC. It is translated as CASSGSVRSTYGYTF.